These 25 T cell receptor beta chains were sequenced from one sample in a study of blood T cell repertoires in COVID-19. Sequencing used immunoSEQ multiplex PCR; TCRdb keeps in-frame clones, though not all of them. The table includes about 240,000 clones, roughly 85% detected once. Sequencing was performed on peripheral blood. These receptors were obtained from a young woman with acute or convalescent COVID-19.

CDR3 protein: CASSTMLTDTQYF. The CDR3, as DNA: TGTGCCAGCAGCACTATGCTCACAGATACGCAGTATTTT. The chain is built from TRBV7-2 and TRBJ2-3; D not resolved. The CDR3 covers 13 residues. The germline gives CDR1 SGHTA, CDR2 FQGNSA. V shed 5 bases and J shed 2 bases, with 8 bases lying between them.

The CDR3: CASSTDRGSNQPQHF. CDR3 nucleotide sequence: TGTGCCAGCAGCACCGACAGGGGTAGCAATCAGCCCCAGCATTTT. The chain has TRBV7-9 and TRBJ1-5, with 8 bases that match TRBD1. CDR3 length: 15 amino acids. Germline V gene sequence: CDR1 SEHNR, CDR2 FQNEAQ (reference sequence). The V and J ends lost 5 bases and 0 bases, in that order; junction bases with no gene match: 3.

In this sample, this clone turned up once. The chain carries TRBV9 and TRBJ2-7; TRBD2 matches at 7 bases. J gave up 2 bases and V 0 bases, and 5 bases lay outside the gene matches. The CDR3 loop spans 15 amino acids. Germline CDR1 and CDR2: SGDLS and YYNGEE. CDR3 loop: CASSVAGGGAYEQYF. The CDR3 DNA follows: TGTGCCAGCAGCGTAGCGGGCGGGGGAGCCTACGAGCAGTACTTC.

CDR3 sequence: CASRGKGLPGETQYF. In DNA form, the CDR3 reads TGTGCCAGCAGAGGGAAGGGACTCCCCGGGGAGACCCAGTACTTC. The J gene is TRBJ2-5, the V gene TRBV27; weak D call: TRBD2 (6 bases). V lost 6 bases to trimming and J lost 5 bases, with 19 bases between them. This CDR3 spans 15 amino acids. Germline V CDR1 and CDR2: MNHEY, SMNVEV (reference sequence).

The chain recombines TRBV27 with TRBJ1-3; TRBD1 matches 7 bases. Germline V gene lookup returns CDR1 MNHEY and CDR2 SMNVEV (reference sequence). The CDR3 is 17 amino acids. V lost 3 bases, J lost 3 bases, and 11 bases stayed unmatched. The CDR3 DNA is TGTGCCAGCAGTTTGAAAATACCGACAGGGAGTGGAAACACCATATATTTT. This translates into CASSLKIPTGSGNTIYF.

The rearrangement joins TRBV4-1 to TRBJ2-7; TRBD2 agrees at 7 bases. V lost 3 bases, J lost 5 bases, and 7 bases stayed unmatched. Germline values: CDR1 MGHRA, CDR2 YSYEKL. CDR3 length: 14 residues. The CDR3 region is CASSHMAGEDEQYF. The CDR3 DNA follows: TGCGCCAGCAGCCATATGGCGGGAGAAGACGAGCAGTACTTC.

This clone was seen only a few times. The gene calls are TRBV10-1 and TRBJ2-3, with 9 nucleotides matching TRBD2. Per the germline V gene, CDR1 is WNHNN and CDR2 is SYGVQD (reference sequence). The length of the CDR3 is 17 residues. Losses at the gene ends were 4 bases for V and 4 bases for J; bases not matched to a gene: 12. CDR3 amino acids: CASSAREGLGPPDTQYF. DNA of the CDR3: TGCGCCAGCAGTGCGCGGGAGGGCCTGGGCCCCCCAGATACGCAGTATTTT.

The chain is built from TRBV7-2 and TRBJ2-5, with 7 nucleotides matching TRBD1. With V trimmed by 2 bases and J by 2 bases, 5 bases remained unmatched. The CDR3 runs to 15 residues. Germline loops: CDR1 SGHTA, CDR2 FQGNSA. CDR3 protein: CASSLIGQAQETQYF. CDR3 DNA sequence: TGTGCCAGCAGCTTAATAGGACAGGCACAAGAGACCCAGTACTTC.

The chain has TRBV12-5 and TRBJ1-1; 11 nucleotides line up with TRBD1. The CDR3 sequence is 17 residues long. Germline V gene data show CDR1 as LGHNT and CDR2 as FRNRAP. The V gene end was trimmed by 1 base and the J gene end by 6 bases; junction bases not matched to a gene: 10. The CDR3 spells CASGLAPGQGALSEAFF. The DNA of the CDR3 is TGTGCTAGTGGTTTGGCCCCCGGACAGGGGGCATTGTCTGAAGCTTTCTTT.

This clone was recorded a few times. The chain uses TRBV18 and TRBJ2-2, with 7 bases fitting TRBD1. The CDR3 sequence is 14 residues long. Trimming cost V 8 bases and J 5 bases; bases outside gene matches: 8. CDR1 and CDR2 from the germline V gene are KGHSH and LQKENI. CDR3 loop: CASATRQGTGELFF. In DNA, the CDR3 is TGTGCCAGCGCGACGAGACAGGGTACCGGGGAGCTGTTTTTT.

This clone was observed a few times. The CDR3 reads CASNPTDHRTEAFF. The CDR3 DNA is TGTGCCAGCAACCCAACAGATCATCGAACTGAAGCTTTCTTT. The genes are TRBV6-5 and TRBJ1-1; D not certain. This CDR3 is built from 14 residues. V was pared by 7 bases and J by 5 bases, with 17 bases between. Per germline, CDR1 MNHEY and CDR2 SVGAGI.

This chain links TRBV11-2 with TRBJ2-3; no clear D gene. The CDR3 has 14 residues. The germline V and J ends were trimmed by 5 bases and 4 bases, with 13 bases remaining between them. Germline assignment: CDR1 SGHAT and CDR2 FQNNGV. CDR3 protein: CASSPPWRADTQYF. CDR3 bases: TGTGCCAGCAGCCCCCCGTGGAGAGCAGATACGCAGTATTTT. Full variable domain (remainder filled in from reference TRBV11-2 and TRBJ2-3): EAGVAQSPRYKIIEKRQSVAFWCNPISGHATLYWYQQILGQGPKLLIQFQNNGVVDDSQLPKDRFSAERLKGVDSTLKIQPAKLEDSAVYLCASSPPWRADTQYFGPGTRLTVL.

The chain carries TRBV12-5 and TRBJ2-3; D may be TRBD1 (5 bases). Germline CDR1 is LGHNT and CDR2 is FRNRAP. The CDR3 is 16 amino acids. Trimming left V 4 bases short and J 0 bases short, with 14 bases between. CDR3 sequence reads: CASGSPSTESTDTQYF. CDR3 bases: TGTGCTAGTGGTTCCCCCTCGACAGAGAGCACAGATACGCAGTATTTT.

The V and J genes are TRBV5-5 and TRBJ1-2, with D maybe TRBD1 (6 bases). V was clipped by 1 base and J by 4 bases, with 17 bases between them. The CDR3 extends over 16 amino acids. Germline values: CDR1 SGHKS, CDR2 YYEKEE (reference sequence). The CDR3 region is CASSLYSTDRVYGYTF. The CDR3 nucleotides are TGTGCCAGCAGCTTGTATTCCACGGACAGAGTCTATGGCTACACCTTC. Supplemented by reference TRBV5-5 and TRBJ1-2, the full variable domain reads DAGVTQSPTHLIKTRGQQVTLRCSPISGHKSVSWYQQVLGQGPQFIFQYYEKEERGRGNFPDRFSARQFPNYSSELNVNALLLGDSALYLCASSLYSTDRVYGYTFGSGTRLTVV.

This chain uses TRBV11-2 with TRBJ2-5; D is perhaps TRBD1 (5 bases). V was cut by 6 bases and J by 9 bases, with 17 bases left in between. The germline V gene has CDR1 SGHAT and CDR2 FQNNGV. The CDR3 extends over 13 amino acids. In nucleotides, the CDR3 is TGTGCCAGCAGTCGGAGTGCCCAAGGGGCCCAGTACTTC. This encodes CASSRSAQGAQYF.

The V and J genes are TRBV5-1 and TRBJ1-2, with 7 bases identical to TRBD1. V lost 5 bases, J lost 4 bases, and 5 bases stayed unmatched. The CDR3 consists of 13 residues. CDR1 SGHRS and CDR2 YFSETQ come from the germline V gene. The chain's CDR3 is CASRKTGIYGYTF. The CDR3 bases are TGCGCCAGCAGGAAGACAGGGATCTATGGCTACACCTTC.

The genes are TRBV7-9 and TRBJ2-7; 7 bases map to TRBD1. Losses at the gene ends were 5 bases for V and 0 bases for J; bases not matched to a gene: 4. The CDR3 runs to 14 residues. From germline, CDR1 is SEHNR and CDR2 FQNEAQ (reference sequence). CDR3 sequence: CASSPRDSSYEQYF. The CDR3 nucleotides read TGTGCCAGCAGCCCCCGGGACAGCTCCTACGAGCAGTACTTC.

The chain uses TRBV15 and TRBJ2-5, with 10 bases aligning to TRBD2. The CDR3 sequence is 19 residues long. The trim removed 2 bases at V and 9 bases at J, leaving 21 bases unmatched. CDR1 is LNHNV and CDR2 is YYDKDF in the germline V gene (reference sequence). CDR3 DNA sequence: TGTGCCACCAGCAGACCACCCGACGCCTGGACTAGCGGTACGGCGGCCCAGTACTTC. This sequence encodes CATSRPPDAWTSGTAAQYF.

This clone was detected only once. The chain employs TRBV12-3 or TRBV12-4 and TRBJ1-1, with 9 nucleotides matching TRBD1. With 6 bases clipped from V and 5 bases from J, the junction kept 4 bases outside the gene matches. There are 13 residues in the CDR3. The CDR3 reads CASRRQGGTEAFF. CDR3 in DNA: TGTGCCAGCAGGCGACAGGGGGGGACTGAAGCTTTCTTT.

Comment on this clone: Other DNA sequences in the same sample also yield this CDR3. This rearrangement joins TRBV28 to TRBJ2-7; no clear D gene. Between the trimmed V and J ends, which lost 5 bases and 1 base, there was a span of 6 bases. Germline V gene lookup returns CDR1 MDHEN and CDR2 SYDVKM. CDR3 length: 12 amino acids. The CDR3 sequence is CASSTTSYEQYF. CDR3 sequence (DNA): TGTGCCAGCAGTACCACATCCTACGAGCAGTACTTC.

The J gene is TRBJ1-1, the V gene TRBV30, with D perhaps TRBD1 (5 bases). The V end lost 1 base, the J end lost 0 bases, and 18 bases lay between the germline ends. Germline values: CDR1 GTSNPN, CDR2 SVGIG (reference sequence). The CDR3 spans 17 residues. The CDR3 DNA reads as TGTGCCTGGAGTGGGGGCAGACTTACTTCCATGAACACTGAAGCTTTCTTT. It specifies CAWSGGRLTSMNTEAFF.

The CDR3 coding sequence is TGTGCCAGCAGCTCAAACGAATTTCGGGGTAGTGACACCATATATTTT. It is translated as CASSSNEFRGSDTIYF. This sequence joins TRBV5-6 and TRBJ1-3; no clear D gene. CDR1 is SGHDT, CDR2 YYEEEE, per germline. The V end was cut by 3 bases, the J end by 8 bases, with 21 bases between. The CDR3 loop spans 16 amino acids.

The CDR3 loop is CASSYSLAGGLGTGELFF. CDR3 nucleotides: TGTGCCAGCAGTTACTCACTAGCGGGAGGACTTGGGACCGGGGAGCTGTTTTTT. V and J are TRBV6-2 or TRBV6-3 and TRBJ2-2, with 12 bases identical to TRBD2. The J segment lost 5 bases and the V segment lost 0 bases, leaving 7 bases of the junction unmatched. The germline CDR1 and CDR2 sequences are MNHEY and SVGEGT. The CDR3 sequence is 18 residues long.

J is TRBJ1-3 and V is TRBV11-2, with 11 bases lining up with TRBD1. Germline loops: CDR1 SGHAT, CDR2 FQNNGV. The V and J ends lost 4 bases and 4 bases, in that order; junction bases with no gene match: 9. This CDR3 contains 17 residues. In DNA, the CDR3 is TGTGCCAGCAGCTCTTGGAACCGGGACAGGGGGGGAAACACCATATATTTT. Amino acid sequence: CASSSWNRDRGGNTIYF.

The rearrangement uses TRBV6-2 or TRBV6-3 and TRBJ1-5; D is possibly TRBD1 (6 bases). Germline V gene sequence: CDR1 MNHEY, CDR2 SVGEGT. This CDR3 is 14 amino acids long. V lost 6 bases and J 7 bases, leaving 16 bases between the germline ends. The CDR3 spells CASSDRQVGQPQHF. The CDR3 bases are TGTGCCAGCAGCGACCGACAGGTTGGCCAGCCCCAGCATTTT.